This T cell receptor beta chain was captured in a study of T cells in Graves' hyperthyroidism and ophthalmopathy. On the study more broadly: Peripheral blood was secured at the point of initial diagnosis, before any treatment.

This clonotype appeared many times. Its specificity is not known. TCR beta CDR3 regions were amplified from RNA transcripts. Carried out on the TCR CDR3, a first-round RT-PCR used the HTBI primer set. TCRdb passed the multiplex PCR reads through MiXCR, listing each CDR3 protein once. The sample lists roughly 530,000 distinct CDR3 sequences, roughly 15% occurring once. Overall study findings and caveats: Most thyroid clonotypes that were expanded above 0.001 also turned up in blood. Median prediction lead before ophthalmopathy onset was 5 to 7.5 months with the model.

The CDR3 runs to 14 residues. Germline assignment: CDR1 SNHLY and CDR2 FYNNEI. Trimming removed 3 bases from V and 9 bases from J, with 12 bases in between. The PBMCs studied were ones that came from around 10 ml fresh peripheral blood. The sample comprised blood. This chain joins TRBV2 and TRBJ1-6, with a possible D match to TRBD1 (5 bases). This sequence was found in a woman aged 18-30 years with Graves' ophthalmopathy. The CDR3 sequence is CASSDWGEVSPLHF. CDR3 coding DNA: TGTGCCAGCAGTGACTGGGGGGAAGTTTCACCCCTCCACTTT.